These T cell receptor beta chains were read from a single sample in a study of T-cell memory formation after mild COVID-19. TCRdb ran MiXCR on the 5' RACE reads and lists one entry per CDR3 protein. The sample has hundreds of thousands of distinct CDR3 sequences; roughly 22% are singletons. The sequenced material came from PBMCs or a T cell subset sorted from them (not recorded which). These receptors came from an adult woman who had mild COVID-19 (a few samples of this study predate the infection). Cell type and time point are not known. Both conserved end residues are trimmed from each CDR3.

cdr3_length j_call v_call cdr3_aa
11 TRBJ2-1 TRBV7-8 ASSLIVVGEQF
14 TRBJ2-1 TRBV7-3 ASSLSPTRGYNEQF
13 TRBJ2-1 TRBV7-3 ASSLTGAIYNEQF
11 TRBJ1-1 TRBV12-3/TRBV12-4 ASSTRAVTEAF
10 TRBJ2-1 TRBV29-1 SVDPSQNEQF
15 TRBJ1-5 TRBV4-3 ASSQTYRGRSNQPQH
10 TRBJ2-3 TRBV18 ASSPREDTQY
11 TRBJ2-3 TRBV29-1 SVESGGEDTQY
14 TRBJ2-5 TRBV9 ASSPRDRAGQETQY
10 TRBJ2-1 TRBV7-3 ASSLNKGEQF
12 TRBJ2-7 TRBV19 ASSIAAESYEQY
13 TRBJ2-7 TRBV20-1 SPPYSGRGNYEQY
12 TRBJ2-1 TRBV10-2 ASSVSQEYNEQF
9 TRBJ1-1 TRBV20-1 SAMTGGPAF
14 TRBJ2-2 TRBV30 AWSGMIVSNTGELF
12 TRBJ1-2 TRBV29-1 SVDPGLSSYGYT
15 TRBJ2-1 TRBV13 ASSRGTSGRTNNEQF
13 TRBJ1-1 TRBV4-2 ASSQADRGDTEAF
11 TRBJ1-1 TRBV5-1 ASSFWENTEAF
9 TRBJ2-1 TRBV10-3 AIQGADEQF
13 TRBJ1-5 TRBV18 ASSPGTGGHQPQH
9 TRBJ2-3 TRBV12-3/TRBV12-4 ASSFRDTQY
11 TRBJ2-1 TRBV5-5 ASSFEGRNEQF
11 TRBJ2-1 TRBV6-5 ASSYVRGNEQF
16 TRBJ2-3 TRBV14 ASSQEGDWKGLTDTQY
11 TRBJ2-2 TRBV4-1 ASSQEATGELF
14 TRBJ1-5 TRBV7-8 ASSLLSRTGGQPQH
13 TRBJ2-1 TRBV19 ASSIATSPRNEQF
10 TRBJ2-1 TRBV12-3/TRBV12-4 ASRRESIEQF
14 TRBJ2-3 TRBV6-2/TRBV6-3 ASSSPGSGIKDTQY
13 TRBJ1-2 TRBV4-2 ASSQDVRQFYGYT
11 TRBJ1-1 TRBV7-9 ASWGQGSTEAF
13 TRBJ2-1 TRBV4-2 ASSQEDSNYNEQF
14 TRBJ2-7 TRBV24-1 ATSDKPKSGSYEQY
16 TRBJ2-7 TRBV9 ASSVAANPGTRLYEQY
12 TRBJ2-1 TRBV7-2 ASSLDAGAGEQF
13 TRBJ1-1 TRBV13 ASSLPRGVNTEAF
12 TRBJ2-7 TRBV12-3/TRBV12-4 ASSSGTASYEQY
14 TRBJ2-1 TRBV20-1 SAPPGGGFSYVEQF
13 TRBJ2-5 TRBV7-9 ASSSTGTSGETQY
13 TRBJ2-2 TRBV7-2 ASSLLRANTGELF
12 TRBJ1-1 TRBV7-8 ASSSPSGYTEAF
17 TRBJ2-1 TRBV12-3/TRBV12-4 ASSTPGVTERASYNEQF
13 TRBJ1-6 TRBV7-9 ASSLDSFIISPLH
12 TRBJ1-1 TRBV19 ASSAFSVNTEAF
10 TRBJ2-1 TRBV7-8 ASSPTSNEQF
13 TRBJ2-2 TRBV4-2 ASSQDPGNTGELF
11 TRBJ1-4 TRBV20-1 SARFGNNEKLF
12 TRBJ2-5 TRBV19 ASSMGQTQETQY
16 TRBJ2-3 TRBV5-1 ASSFPPVEGAGTDTQY
14 TRBJ2-2 TRBV6-6 ASLLWGARGTGELF
13 TRBJ1-6 TRBV12-3/TRBV12-4 ASSLHAGAVSPLH
13 TRBJ2-7 TRBV7-9 ASSSGDSRAYEQY